These 13 T cell receptor beta chains were all obtained from the same sample, sequenced in a study of post-analysis software for immune sequencing data. Study-wide results and limits: TRBV5-6, TRBV5-1 and TRBV20-1 belonged to a set of about 5 TRBV segments that were more frequent in patients than controls.

These TCRs' antigens remain unknown. The authors incorporated unique molecular identifiers into the TCR beta cDNA libraries. TCRdb reprocessed the PCR reads with MiXCR, giving one entry per CDR3 protein. The sample consists of under 200,000 distinct CDR3 sequences, around 30% of them appearing once. The sample comprised blood. Receptors were obtained from a girl under 18 with multiple sclerosis.

The rearrangement links TRBV7-6 to TRBJ2-4; D is uncertain. The J call is in doubt because the DNA end fits TRBJ2-7 better. This CDR3 is 15 amino acids long. Germline assignment: CDR1 SGHVS and CDR2 FNYEAQ. The CDR3 coding sequence is TGTGCCAGCAGCACTGGGCCGAGTGGCACCTACGAGCAGTACTTC. This gives the protein CASSTGPSGTYEQYF.

Comment on this clonotype: The junction differs from germline at one of its ends, possibly a read error. This chain joins TRBV12-3 or TRBV12-4 and TRBJ2-3, with 12 bases fitting TRBD2. The CDR3 runs 18 residues. CDR3 nucleotides: TGTGCCAGCAGTTTAGGGCTAGCGGGGGGGGTGCGGACAGATGCGCAGTATTTT. It translates to CASSLGLAGGVRTDAQYF.

This clonotype was counted only a few times. A much larger clone differs from this one at a single base, so this may be a read error. CDR3 sequence: CSASLNAGPPYTQYF. CDR3 sequence (DNA): TGCAGCGCCTCTTTAAATGCGGGTCCCCCTTATACGCAGTATTTT. The V gene is TRBV29-1, the J gene TRBJ2-3, with D possibly matching TRBD2 (5 bases). The germline V gene has CDR1 SQVTM and CDR2 ANQGSEA. The CDR3 runs 15 residues. V was cut by 7 bases and J by 7 bases, with 24 bases left in between.

The rearrangement uses TRBV20-1 and TRBJ2-5; D possibly matches TRBD1 or TRBD2 (5 bases each). Trimming took 3 bases from V and 5 from J, leaving 10 bases between them. The CDR3 runs to 12 residues. Per germline, CDR1 DFQATT and CDR2 SNEGSKA (reference sequence). The chain's CDR3 is CSARGPWETQYF. The CDR3 coding sequence is TGCAGTGCTAGGGGACCATGGGAGACCCAGTACTTC.

This clonotype was seen only once. One junction end disagrees with the germline gene, perhaps due to a read error. This chain connects TRBV15 to TRBJ1-4; a possible D gene is TRBD1 (5 bases). The CDR3 loop spans 16 amino acids. Germline CDR1 is LNHNV and CDR2 is YYDKDF (reference sequence). The CDR3 bases are TGTGCCACCAGCAGGGGGTCCGGGGCGGTGGATGAAGAACTGTTTTTT. It is translated as CATSRGSGAVDEELFF.

The chain recombines TRBV4-3 with TRBJ1-1; weak D call: TRBD1 (5 bases). The V gene's germline CDR1 is LGHNA and CDR2 YSLEER. The CDR3 is made up of 13 amino acids. The germline V and J ends were trimmed by 0 bases and 5 bases, with 7 bases remaining between them. CDR3 in DNA: TGCGCCAGCAGCCAAGAGGGGGTGACTGAAGCTTTCTTT. Its protein is CASSQEGVTEAFF.

In its sample, this clonotype was seen many times. The chain recombines TRBV4-1 with TRBJ2-1; TRBD2 agrees at 7 bases. Germline values: CDR1 MGHRA, CDR2 YSYEKL. The V gene end was trimmed by 4 bases and the J gene end by 1 base; junction bases not matched to a gene: 7. This CDR3 is built from 16 residues. The CDR3 DNA reads TGCGCCAGCAGCCGAGAACTAGCGCGGTCCTACAATGAGCAGTTCTTC. Translated, it gives CASSRELARSYNEQFF.

This clonotype has ten or more counts. The genes are TRBV29-1 and TRBJ1-1, with D uncertain. CDR3 size: 12 residues. The germline V and J ends were trimmed by 4 bases and 5 bases, with 11 bases remaining between them. The germline V gene encodes CDR1 SQVTM and CDR2 ANQGSEA. CDR3 in DNA: TGCAGCGTTGGGGAGAGACTTACTGAAGCTTTCTTT. This sequence encodes CSVGERLTEAFF.

Points on this clonotype: A much more abundant neighbour one base away suggests this may be a read error. V is TRBV20-1 and J is TRBJ2-1, with 7 bases that match TRBD2. The CDR3 consists of 15 residues. Germline CDR1 is DFQATT and CDR2 is SNEGSKA (reference sequence). V gave up 5 bases and J gave up 9 bases; unmatched junction bases: 16. CDR3 loop: CSAPRDYQNHSEQFF. The CDR3, as DNA: TGCAGTGCTCCCCGGGACTACCAGAACCACAGTGAGCAGTTCTTC.

CDR3 in DNA: TGTGCCAGCAGGCTGAACCTGAACACTGAAGCTTTCTTT. Amino acids: CASRLNLNTEAFF. This chain connects TRBV2 to TRBJ1-1; unclear D gene. Germline-derived CDR1 and CDR2 are SNHLY and FYNNEI. Trimming stripped 6 bases from V and 0 bases from J, with 8 bases between. This CDR3 has 13 amino acids.

There are many counts of this clonotype. This chain uses TRBV5-1 with TRBJ2-1, with D uncertain. The V and J ends lost 2 bases and 0 bases respectively, with 9 bases between them. CDR1 and CDR2 from the germline V gene are SGHRS and YFSETQ. CDR3 length: 15 residues. The CDR3 sequence is CASSFGLRSYNEQFF. Here the CDR3 DNA reads TGCGCCAGCAGCTTCGGGCTTCGCTCCTACAATGAGCAGTTCTTC.

For this clonotype: A much larger clone lies a single base off, so this may be a read error. This sequence joins TRBV20-1 and TRBJ2-4; D is perhaps TRBD2 (6 bases). This CDR3 spans 13 amino acids. The germline gives CDR1 DFQATT, CDR2 SNEGSKA (reference sequence). CDR3 region: CSAIAVAKSIQYF. CDR3 in DNA: TGCAGTGCTATAGCGGTAGCCAAAAGCATTCAGTACTTC.

The V call is TRBV29-1, the J call TRBJ2-3; 12 nucleotides line up with TRBD2. There are 15 residues in the CDR3. V lost 1 base and J lost 10; bases outside the gene matches: 9. Germline lookup yields CDR1 SQVTM and CDR2 ANQGSEA. This chain's CDR3 is CSVEGLAGGQNAQYF. The CDR3, as DNA: TGCAGCGTTGAAGGCCTAGCGGGAGGGCAAAATGCGCAGTATTTT.